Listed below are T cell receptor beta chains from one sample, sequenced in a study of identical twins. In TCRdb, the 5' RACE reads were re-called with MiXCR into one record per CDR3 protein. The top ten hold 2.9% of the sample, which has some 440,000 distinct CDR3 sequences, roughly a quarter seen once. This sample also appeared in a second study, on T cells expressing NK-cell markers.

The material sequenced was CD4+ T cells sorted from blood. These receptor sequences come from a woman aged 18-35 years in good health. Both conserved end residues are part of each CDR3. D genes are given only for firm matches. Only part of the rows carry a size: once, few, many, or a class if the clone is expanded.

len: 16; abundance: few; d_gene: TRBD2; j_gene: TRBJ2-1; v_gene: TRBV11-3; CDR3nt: TGTGCCAGCAGCTTAGGGGGGACTAGAGGAAAGAATGAGCAGTTCTTC; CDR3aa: CASSLGGTRGKNEQFF
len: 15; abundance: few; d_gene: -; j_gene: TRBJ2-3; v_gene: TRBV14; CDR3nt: TGTGCCAGCAGCCAACTCACCTCAAGCACAGATACGCAGTATTTT; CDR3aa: CASSQLTSSTDTQYF
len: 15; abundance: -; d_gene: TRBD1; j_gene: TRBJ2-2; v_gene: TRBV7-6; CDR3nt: TGTGCCAGCACCACGGGGACAGCCCTTACCGGGGAGCTGTTTTTT; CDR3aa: CASTTGTALTGELFF
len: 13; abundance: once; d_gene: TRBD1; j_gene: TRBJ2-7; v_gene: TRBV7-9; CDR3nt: TGTGCCAGCAAGCAGACGACAGGGCATGAGCAGTACTTC; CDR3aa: CASKQTTGHEQYF
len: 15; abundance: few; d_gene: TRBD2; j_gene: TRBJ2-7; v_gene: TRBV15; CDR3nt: TGTGCCACCAGCAAGTCCCCCGGACTAGTAGGAGAGCAGTACTTC; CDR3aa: CATSKSPGLVGEQYF
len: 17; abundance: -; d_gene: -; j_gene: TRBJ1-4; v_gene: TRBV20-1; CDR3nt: TGCAGTGCTAGAGATGATTTTCGTACAGTTAATAATGAAAAACTGTTTTTT; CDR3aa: CSARDDFRTVNNEKLFF
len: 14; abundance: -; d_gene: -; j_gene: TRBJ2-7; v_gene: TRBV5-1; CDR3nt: TGCGCCAGCAAGGCACGGGGCGCCTCCTACGAGCAGTACTTC; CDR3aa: CASKARGASYEQYF
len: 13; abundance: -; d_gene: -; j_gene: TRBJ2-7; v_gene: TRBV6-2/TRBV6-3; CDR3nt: TGTGCCAGCAAAACTAGAACCACCTACGAGCAGTACTTC; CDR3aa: CASKTRTTYEQYF
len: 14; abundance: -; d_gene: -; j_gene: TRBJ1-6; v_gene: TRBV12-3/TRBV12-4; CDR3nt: TGTGCCAGCAGTTTTGGACCGGAGTATTCACCCCTCCACTTT; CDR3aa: CASSFGPEYSPLHF
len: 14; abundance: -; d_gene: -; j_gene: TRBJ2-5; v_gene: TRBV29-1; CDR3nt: TGCAGCCTACTCGGACAGAATATACAAGAGACCCAGTACTTC; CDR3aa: CSLLGQNIQETQYF
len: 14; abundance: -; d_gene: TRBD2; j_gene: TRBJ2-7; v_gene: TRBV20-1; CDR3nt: TGCAGTGCTAGATCTGGACTAGACTCCTACGAGCAGTACTTC; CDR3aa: CSARSGLDSYEQYF
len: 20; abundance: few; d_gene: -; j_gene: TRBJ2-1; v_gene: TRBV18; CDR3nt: TGTGCCAGCTCACCACTTCGAAACTTGTACAGGGTCCTCTGGATTAATGAGCAGTTCTTC; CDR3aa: CASSPLRNLYRVLWINEQFF
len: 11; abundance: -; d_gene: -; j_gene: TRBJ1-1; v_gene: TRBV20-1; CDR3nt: TGCAGTGCTCCGAGAAGGACTGAAGCTTTCTTT; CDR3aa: CSAPRRTEAFF
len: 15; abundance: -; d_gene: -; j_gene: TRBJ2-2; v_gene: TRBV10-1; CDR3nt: TGCGCCAGCGGCGCATCGGACAGGAACACCGGGGAGCTGTTTTTT; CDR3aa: CASGASDRNTGELFF
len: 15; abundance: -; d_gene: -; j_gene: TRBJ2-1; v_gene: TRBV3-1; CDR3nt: TGTGCCAGCATGACTCCCGGGGGCCGAGACAATGAGCAGTTCTTC; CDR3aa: CASMTPGGRDNEQFF
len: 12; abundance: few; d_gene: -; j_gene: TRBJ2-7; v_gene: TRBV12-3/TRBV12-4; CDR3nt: TGTGCCAGCACGAGACGGCCTGGGAGGCAGTACTTC; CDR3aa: CASTRRPGRQYF
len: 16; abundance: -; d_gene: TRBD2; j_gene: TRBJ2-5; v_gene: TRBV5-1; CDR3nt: TGCGCCAGCAGCGGAACTAGCGGCGGCGCACCAGAGACCCAGTACTTC; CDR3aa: CASSGTSGGAPETQYF
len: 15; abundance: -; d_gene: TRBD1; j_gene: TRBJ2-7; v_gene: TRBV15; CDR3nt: TGTGCCACCAGCCGTTCGGGGACAGGGGTCCACGAGCAGTACTTC; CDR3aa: CATSRSGTGVHEQYF
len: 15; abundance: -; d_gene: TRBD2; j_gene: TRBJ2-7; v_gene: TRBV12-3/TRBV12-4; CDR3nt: TGTGCCAGCAGTCCCCGGGGAGGGCCGTCGACCGAGCAGTACTTC; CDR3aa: CASSPRGGPSTEQYF
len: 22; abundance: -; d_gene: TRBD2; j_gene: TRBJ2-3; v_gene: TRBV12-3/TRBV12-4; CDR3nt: TGTGCCAGCAGTTTAGACCCTCGTAACGTTGGTGTCCGGACTAGCGGGAGAGTTACGCAGTATTTT; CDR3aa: CASSLDPRNVGVRTSGRVTQYF
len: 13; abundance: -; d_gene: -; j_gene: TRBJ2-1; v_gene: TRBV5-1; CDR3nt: TGCGCCACTAGCGTCGGCGTATACAATGAGCAGTTCTTC; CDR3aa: CATSVGVYNEQFF
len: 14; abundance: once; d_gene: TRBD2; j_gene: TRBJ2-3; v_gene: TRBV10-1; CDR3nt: TGCGCCAGCTCGGGACTAGCCCTGCCAGATACGCAGTATTTT; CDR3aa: CASSGLALPDTQYF
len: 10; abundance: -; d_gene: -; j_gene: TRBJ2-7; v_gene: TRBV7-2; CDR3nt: TGTGCCAGCAGCTTCCACGAGCAGTACTTC; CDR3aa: CASSFHEQYF
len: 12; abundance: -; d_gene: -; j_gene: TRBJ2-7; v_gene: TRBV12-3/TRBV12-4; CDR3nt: TGTGCCAGCAGTTTTAGCAGAACCGAGCAGTACTTC; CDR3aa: CASSFSRTEQYF
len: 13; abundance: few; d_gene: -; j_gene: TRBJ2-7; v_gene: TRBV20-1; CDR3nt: TGCAGTGCTAGTGTTCGGGGTACCTACGAGCAGTACTTC; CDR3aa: CSASVRGTYEQYF
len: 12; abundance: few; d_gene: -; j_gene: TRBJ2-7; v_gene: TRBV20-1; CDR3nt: TGCAGTTCAAGCCCCACGAGGTACGAGCAGTACTTC; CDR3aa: CSSSPTRYEQYF
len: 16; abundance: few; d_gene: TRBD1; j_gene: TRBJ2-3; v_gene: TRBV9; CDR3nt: TGTGCCAGCAGCGGGTTCCGGGACAGGGATCCAGATACGCAGTATTTT; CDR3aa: CASSGFRDRDPDTQYF
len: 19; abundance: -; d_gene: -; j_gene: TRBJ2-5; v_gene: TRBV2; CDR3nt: TGTGCCACCTTCTGGCAGAACCCCCGCAACCACTTCCGCTGTCAAGTCCAGTACTTC; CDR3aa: CATFWQNPRNHFRCQVQYF
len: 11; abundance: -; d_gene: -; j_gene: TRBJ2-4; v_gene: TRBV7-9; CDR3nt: TGTGCCAGCAGCCCGGGGACCACCCAGTACTTC; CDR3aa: CASSPGTTQYF
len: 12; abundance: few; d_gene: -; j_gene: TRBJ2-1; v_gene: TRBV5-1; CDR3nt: TGCGCCAGCAGCTTGGACAGGGCGGACAAAGTCTTC; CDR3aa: CASSLDRADKVF
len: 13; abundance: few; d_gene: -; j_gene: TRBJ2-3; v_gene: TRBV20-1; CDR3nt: TGCAGTGCCCTGGGGGTAAACACAGATACGCAGTATTTT; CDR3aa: CSALGVNTDTQYF
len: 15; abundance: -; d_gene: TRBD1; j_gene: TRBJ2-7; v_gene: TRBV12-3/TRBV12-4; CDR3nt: TGTGCCAGCAGTTTAGCGGCAGGGGGAAAAGGCGAGCAGTACTTC; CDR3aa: CASSLAAGGKGEQYF
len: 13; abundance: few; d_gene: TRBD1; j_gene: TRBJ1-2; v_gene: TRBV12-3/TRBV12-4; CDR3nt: TGTGCCAGCACCTCTAGACAGGGAGATGGCTACACCTTC; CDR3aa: CASTSRQGDGYTF
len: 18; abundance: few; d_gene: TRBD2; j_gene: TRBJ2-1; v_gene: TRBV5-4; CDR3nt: TGTGCCAGCAGCTTGGGGACTAGCGGAGGGGGTCTGGGGAATGAGCAGTTCTTC; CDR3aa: CASSLGTSGGGLGNEQFF
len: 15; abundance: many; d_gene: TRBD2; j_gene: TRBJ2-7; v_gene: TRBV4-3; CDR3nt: TGCGCCAGCAGCCAAGTACTAGCGGGAGCCTACGAGCAGTACTTC; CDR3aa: CASSQVLAGAYEQYF
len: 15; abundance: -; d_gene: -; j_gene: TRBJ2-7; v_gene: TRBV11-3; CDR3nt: TGTGCCAGCAGCCTGGGAAGGGGGGCCCTCTACGAGCAGTACTTC; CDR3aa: CASSLGRGALYEQYF
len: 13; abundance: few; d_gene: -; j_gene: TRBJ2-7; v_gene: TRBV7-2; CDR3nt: TGTGCCAGCAGCCCCGAAGGGGGGCGGGGAGTGTACTTC; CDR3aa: CASSPEGGRGVYF
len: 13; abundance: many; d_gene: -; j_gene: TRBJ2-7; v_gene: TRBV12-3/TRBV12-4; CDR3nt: TGTGCCAGCACCTCTACTAGCTGGTACGAGCAGTACTTC; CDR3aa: CASTSTSWYEQYF
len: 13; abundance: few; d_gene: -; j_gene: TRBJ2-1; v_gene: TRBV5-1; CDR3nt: TGCGCCAGCAGCTTGGACAGGTTCGATGCTTGGTTCTTC; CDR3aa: CASSLDRFDAWFF
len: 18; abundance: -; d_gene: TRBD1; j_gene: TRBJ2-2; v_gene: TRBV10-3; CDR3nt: TGTGCCATCAGTAAAGCCCGGACAGGGGGAGAAGTGGCCGGGGAGCTGTTTTTT; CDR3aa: CAISKARTGGEVAGELFF
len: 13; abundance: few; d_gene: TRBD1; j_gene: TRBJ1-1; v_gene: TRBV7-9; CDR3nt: TGTGCCAGCAGCTTAGGGACAGGGTTTGAAGCTTTCTTT; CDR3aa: CASSLGTGFEAFF
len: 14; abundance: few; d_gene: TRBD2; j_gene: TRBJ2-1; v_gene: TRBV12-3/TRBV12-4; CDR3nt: TGTGCCAGCAGCCCACTAGCGGGAGGTGGTGAGCAGTTCTTC; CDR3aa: CASSPLAGGGEQFF
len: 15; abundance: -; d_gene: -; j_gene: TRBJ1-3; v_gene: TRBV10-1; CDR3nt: TGCGCCAGCAGTGAGAGGGGGAATCCTGGAAACACCATATATTTT; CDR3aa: CASSERGNPGNTIYF
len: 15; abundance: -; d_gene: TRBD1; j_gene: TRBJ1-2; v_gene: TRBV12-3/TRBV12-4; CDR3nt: TGTGCCAGCAGTATCTCGGGACAGATCGTCAGGGGCTACACCTTC; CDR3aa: CASSISGQIVRGYTF
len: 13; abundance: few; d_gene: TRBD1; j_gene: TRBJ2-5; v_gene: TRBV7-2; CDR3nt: TGTGCCAGCGGACAGGGTTGGCAAGAGACCCAGTACTTC; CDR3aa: CASGQGWQETQYF
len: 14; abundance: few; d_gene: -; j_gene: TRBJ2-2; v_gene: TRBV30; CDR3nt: TGTGCCTGGAGAGACGGGGACAAGACCGGGGAGCTGTTTTTT; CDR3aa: CAWRDGDKTGELFF
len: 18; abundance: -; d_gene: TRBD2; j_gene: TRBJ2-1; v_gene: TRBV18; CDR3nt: TGTGCCAGCTCACCACCCGGACTAGCGGGTACCCTCGGGAATGAGCAGTTCTTC; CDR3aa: CASSPPGLAGTLGNEQFF
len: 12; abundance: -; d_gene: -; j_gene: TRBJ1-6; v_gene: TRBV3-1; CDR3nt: TGTGCCAGCAGCCGAGAGGGGACACCCCTCCACTTT; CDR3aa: CASSREGTPLHF
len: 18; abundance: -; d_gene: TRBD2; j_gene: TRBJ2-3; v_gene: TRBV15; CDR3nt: TGTGCCACCAGCAGAGTCCCCGGACTAGCGACTAGCACAGATACGCAGTATTTT; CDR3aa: CATSRVPGLATSTDTQYF
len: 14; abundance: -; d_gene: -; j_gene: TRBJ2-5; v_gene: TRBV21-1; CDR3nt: TGTGCCAGCAGCATTGGACTGGAACAAGAGACCCAGTACTTC; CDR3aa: CASSIGLEQETQYF
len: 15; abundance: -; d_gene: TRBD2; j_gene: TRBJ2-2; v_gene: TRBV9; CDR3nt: TGTGCCAGCAATAGCGGGAGGGCCGGAGCCGGGGAGCTGTTTTTT; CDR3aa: CASNSGRAGAGELFF
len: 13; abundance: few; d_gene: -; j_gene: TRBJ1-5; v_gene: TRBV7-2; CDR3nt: TGTGCCAGCAGCGACTTCGGCAATCAGCCCCAGCATTTT; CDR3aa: CASSDFGNQPQHF
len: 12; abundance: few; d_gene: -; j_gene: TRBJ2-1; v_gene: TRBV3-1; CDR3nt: TGTGCCAGCAGCCAAGTACTGGGTGAGCAGTTCTTC; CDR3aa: CASSQVLGEQFF